The sequence of this T cell receptor beta chain was determined in a study of blood T cell repertoires in COVID-19. Study at large: The origin of the acute and convalescent COVID-19 samples was the United States, Italy and Spain. Sample material is recorded as cDNA or gDNA derived from T cells, B-cell-depleted T cells, or PBMCs.

Germline V CDR1 and CDR2: SNHLY, FYNNEI. CDR3 length: 16 amino acids. V gave up 7 bases and J gave up 7 bases; unmatched junction bases: 14. TCRdb's table, derived via immunoSEQ multiplex PCR, lists solely in-frame clones and lacks some. This table holds about 480,000 clones, approximately 92% found once. Specimen: peripheral blood. The clonotype originates from a man between 18 and 35 years old with COVID-19, enrolled during active disease. This chain connects TRBV2 to TRBJ2-2; TRBD2 matches 8 bases. This chain's CDR3 is CASITLGGAENGELFF. The CDR3 DNA sequence: TGTGCCAGCATCACCCTCGGGGGGGCCGAAAACGGGGAGCTGTTTTTT. The variable domain in full, completed from reference TRBV2 and TRBJ2-2, reads EPEVTQTPSHQVTQMGQEVILRCVPISNHLYFYWYRQILGQKVEFLVSFYNNEISEKSEIFDDQFSVERPDGSNFTLKIRSTKLEDSAMYFCASITLGGAENGELFFGEGSRLTVL.